The present T cell receptor (beta chain) was sequenced within a study of blood T cell repertoires in COVID-19. Across the whole study: The cDNA or gDNA used as material had been derived from T cells, B-cell-depleted T cells, or PBMCs.

The study drew participants aged roughly 18 to 95 years from some 25 US areas. Clinical history reported by participants formed the basis on which cohorts were assigned. Recovery among Cohort 3 donors was established by two negative PCRs, clearance, or symptom resolution. The assay was immunoSEQ multiplex PCR, and TCRdb's table has in-frame clones only and misses some. The profile shows 250,000 to 350,000 clones, approximately 92% of them singletons. Trimming cost V 0 bases and J 5 bases, with 11 bases left between them. The CDR3 length is 15 residues. CDR1 and CDR2 from the germline V gene are SGDLS and YYNGEE.

This sequence joins TRBV9 and TRBJ2-2, with D possibly TRBD2 on 6 matching bases. The specimen sequenced was PBMCs or T cells enriched from blood (not recorded which). This receptor was identified in a woman aged 25 to 39 who had recovered from COVID-19. The CDR3 protein is CASSVVQGGTGELFF. CDR3 DNA sequence: TGTGCCAGCAGCGTAGTTCAGGGAGGAACCGGGGAGCTGTTTTTT.